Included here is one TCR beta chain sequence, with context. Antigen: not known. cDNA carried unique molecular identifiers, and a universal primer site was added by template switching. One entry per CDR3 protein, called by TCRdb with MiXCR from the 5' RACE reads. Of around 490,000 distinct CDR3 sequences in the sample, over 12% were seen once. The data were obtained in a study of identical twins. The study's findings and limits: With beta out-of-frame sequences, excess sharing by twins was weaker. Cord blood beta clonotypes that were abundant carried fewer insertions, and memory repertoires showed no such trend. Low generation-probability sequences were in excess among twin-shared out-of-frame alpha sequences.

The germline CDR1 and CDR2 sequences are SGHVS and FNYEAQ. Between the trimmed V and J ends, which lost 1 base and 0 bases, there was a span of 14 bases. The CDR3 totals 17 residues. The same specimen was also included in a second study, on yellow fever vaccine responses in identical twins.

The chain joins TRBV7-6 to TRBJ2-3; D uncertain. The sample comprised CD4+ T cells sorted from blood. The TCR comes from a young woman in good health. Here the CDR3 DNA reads TGTGCCAGCAGCTTAGGCCCGCGTGGATCTAGCACAGATACGCAGTATTTT. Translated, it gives CASSLGPRGSSTDTQYF.